Listed here is a single T cell receptor (beta chain). Its antigen is not identified. The junction departs from germline at one end; a sequencing error may be responsible. The record originates from a study of blood T cells in healthy people across ages. About the research overall: The template switching approach captured approximately one barcoded beta molecule for every two T cells.

Using a J-beta primer mix together with a sample-barcoded 5' primer, a second PCR was run for 7 to 11 cycles. TCRdb re-called the 5' RACE reads through MiXCR, storing one row per CDR3 protein. Here the sample spans about a million distinct CDR3 sequences, 35% to 45% being singletons. In terms of origin and age, donors were healthy Caucasian individuals from Russia aged about 6 to 90. Points from the study as a whole: Naive T cell percentage and TCR beta diversity correlated strongly.

Material: blood. The TCR was taken from a man younger than 30 in good health.

The CDR3 loop reads CASTALYNEQFF. DNA for the CDR3: TGTGCTAGCACGGCACTATACAATGAGCAGTTCTTC. The chain has TRBV2 and TRBJ2-1, with no clear D. This CDR3 comprises 12 residues. CDR1 is SNHLY, CDR2 FYNNEI, per germline.